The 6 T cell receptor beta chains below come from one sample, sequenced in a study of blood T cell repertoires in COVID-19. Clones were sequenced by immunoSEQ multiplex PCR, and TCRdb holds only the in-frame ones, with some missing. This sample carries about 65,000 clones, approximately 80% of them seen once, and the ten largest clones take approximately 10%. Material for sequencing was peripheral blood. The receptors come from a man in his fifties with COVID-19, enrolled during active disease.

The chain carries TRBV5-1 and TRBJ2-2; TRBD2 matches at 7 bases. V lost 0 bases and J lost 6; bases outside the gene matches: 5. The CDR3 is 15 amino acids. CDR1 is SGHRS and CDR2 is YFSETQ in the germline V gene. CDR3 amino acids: CASSLVAGVAGELFF. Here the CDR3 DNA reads TGCGCCAGCAGCTTGGTCGCGGGAGTGGCCGGGGAGCTGTTTTTT.

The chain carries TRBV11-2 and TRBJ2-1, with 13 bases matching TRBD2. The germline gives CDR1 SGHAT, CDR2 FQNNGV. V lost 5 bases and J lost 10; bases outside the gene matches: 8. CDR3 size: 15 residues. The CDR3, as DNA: TGTGCCAGCAGCCGGGAGACTAGCGGGGGGCTGGAGCAGTTCTTC. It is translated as CASSRETSGGLEQFF.

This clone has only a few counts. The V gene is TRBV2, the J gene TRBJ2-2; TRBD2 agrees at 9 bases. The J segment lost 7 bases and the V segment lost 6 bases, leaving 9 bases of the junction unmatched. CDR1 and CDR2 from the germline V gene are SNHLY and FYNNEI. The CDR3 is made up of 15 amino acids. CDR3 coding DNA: TGTGCCAGCAGGAGAATAGCGGGAGTGGTCGGGGAGCTGTTTTTT. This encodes CASRRIAGVVGELFF.

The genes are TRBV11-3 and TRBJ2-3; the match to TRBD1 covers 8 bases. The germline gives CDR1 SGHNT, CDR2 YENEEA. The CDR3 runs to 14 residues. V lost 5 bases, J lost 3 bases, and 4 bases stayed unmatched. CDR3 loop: CASSPGQVTDTQYF. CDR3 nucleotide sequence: TGTGCCAGCAGCCCGGGACAGGTGACAGATACGCAGTATTTT.

The CDR3 region is CASSPDRRGELFF. DNA of the CDR3: TGTGCCAGCAGCCCCGACAGGAGGGGGGAGCTGTTTTTT. The chain uses TRBV11-2 and TRBJ2-2; weak D call: TRBD1 (6 bases). Trimming took 5 bases from V and 8 from J, leaving 12 bases between them. Per germline, CDR1 SGHAT and CDR2 FQNNGV. The CDR3 sequence is 13 residues long.

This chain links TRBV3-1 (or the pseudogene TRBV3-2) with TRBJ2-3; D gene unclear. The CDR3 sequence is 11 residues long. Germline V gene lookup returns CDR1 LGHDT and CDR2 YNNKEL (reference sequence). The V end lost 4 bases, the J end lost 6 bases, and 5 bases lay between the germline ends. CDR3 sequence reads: CASSRSDTQYF. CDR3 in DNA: TGTGCCAGCAGCCGTTCGGATACGCAGTATTTT.